Below are 5 T cell receptor beta chains sequenced from a single sample in a study of blood T cell repertoires in COVID-19. Data came from immunoSEQ multiplex PCR; TCRdb stores just in-frame clones and leaves some out. In the table there are under 250,000 clones, roughly 83% of which are singletons. Sequenced input: peripheral blood. These receptors all stem from a woman in her 70s with active or convalescent COVID-19.

This clone was detected once. J is TRBJ1-1 and V is TRBV20-1; 9 bases align to TRBD1. This CDR3 has 15 residues. The J segment lost 1 base and the V segment lost 3 bases, leaving 6 bases of the junction unmatched. The V gene's germline CDR1 is DFQATT and CDR2 SNEGSKA (reference sequence). The CDR3 reads CSASSSGQGNTEAFF. Written as DNA, the CDR3 is TGCAGTGCTAGTTCATCGGGACAGGGGAACACTGAAGCTTTCTTT.

The rearrangement uses TRBV18 and TRBJ1-4, with 7 bases identical to TRBD1. Germline CDR1 and CDR2: KGHSH and LQKENI. With V trimmed by 4 bases and J by 0 bases, 11 bases remained unmatched. This CDR3 spans 18 amino acids. The CDR3 sequence: CASSRSGTAMTTNEKLFF. The CDR3 bases are TGTGCCAGCTCACGTTCCGGGACAGCCATGACAACTAATGAAAAACTGTTTTTT. The variable domain in full, completed from reference TRBV18 and TRBJ1-4, reads NAGVMQNPRHLVRRRGQEARLRCSPMKGHSHVYWYRQLPEEGLKFMVYLQKENIIDESGMPKERFSAEFPKEGPSILRIQQVVRGDSAAYFCASSRSGTAMTTNEKLFFGSGTQLSVL.

This chain's CDR3 is CASSRPQTGETQYF. The CDR3 nucleotides are TGTGCCAGCAGCCGCCCCCAGACGGGGGAGACCCAGTACTTC. This chain uses TRBV3-1 (or the pseudogene TRBV3-2) with TRBJ2-5; perhaps TRBD2 as D (5 bases). Germline V gene lookup returns CDR1 LGHDT and CDR2 YNNKEL (reference sequence). V shed 4 bases and J shed 5 bases, with 14 bases lying between them. CDR3 size: 14 residues.

The DNA of the CDR3 is TGTGCCAGCAGCTTCAGACTAGCGGGAGGGCCCAACAATGAGCAGTTCTTC. It specifies CASSFRLAGGPNNEQFF. The chain joins TRBV5-8 to TRBJ2-1, with 14 nucleotides matching TRBD2. V was pared by 2 bases and J by 5 bases, with 6 bases of the junction left unmatched. CDR1 is SGHTS, CDR2 YDEGEE, per germline. This CDR3 comprises 17 residues.

DNA of the CDR3: TGTGCCAGCAGCTTAGTAGGGGTTCAGCCCCAGCATTTT. Translated: CASSLVGVQPQHF. The V and J genes are TRBV7-2 and TRBJ1-5, with D possibly matching TRBD1 (5 bases). This CDR3 comprises 13 residues. Trimming took off 1 base at V and 6 bases at J, with 7 bases between the two ends. Germline V gives CDR1 SGHTA, CDR2 FQGNSA.